What follows describes a single T cell receptor beta chain. Its target is unknown. The data were obtained in a study of CD4 T cells in relation to SARS-CoV-2 and coronaviruses. Study as a whole: ViraFEST: roughly ten-day antigen culture of PBMCs, then TCR beta CDR3 sequencing.

Notes on the study in general: Crossreactive clones expanded significantly less to SARS-CoV-2 than monoreactive clones. About 65% of donors had memory CD4+ clonotypes crossrecognizing SARS-CoV-2 and common cold coronavirus spike.

The method was immunoSEQ multiplex PCR; TCRdb's version includes in-frame clones alone and lacks a portion of them. The top ten hold 9.5% to 15% of the sample, which has 20,000 to 25,000 clones, about 70% seen once. CD4+ T cells from unexposed donors were obtained before the COVID-19 pandemic (2011-2018). CD4+ T cells were isolated from the cells after 10 days of culture. As cell numbers allowed, unexposed-donor CD4+ T cells faced SARS-CoV-2 S/N and four cold-coronavirus spikes. The CDR3 has 14 amino acids. J gave up 5 bases and V 1 base, and 2 bases lay outside the gene matches. The germline V gene has CDR1 LGHDT and CDR2 YNNKEL (reference sequence).

This chain connects TRBV3-1 (or the pseudogene TRBV3-2) to TRBJ2-3; TRBD2 matches at 8 bases. Sequenced sample: CD4+ T cells from PBMCs, cultured in vitro. This clonotype was sampled from a human donor in good health. The CDR3 nucleotides read TGTGCCAGCAGCCAAGGGACTAGCCTAGATACGCAGTATTTT. Its translation is CASSQGTSLDTQYF.